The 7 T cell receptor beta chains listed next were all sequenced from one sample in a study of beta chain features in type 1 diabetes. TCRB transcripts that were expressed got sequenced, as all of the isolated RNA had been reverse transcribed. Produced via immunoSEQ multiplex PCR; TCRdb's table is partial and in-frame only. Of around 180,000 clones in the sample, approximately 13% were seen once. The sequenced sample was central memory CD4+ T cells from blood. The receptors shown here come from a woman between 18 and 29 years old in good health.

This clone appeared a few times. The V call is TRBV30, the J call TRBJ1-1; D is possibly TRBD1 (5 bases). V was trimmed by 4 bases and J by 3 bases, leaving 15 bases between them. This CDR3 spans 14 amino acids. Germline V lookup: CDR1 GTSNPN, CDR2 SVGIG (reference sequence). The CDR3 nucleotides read TGTGCCTGGACTCCACGGTCAGGGTACACTGAAGCTTTCTTT. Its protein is CAWTPRSGYTEAFF.

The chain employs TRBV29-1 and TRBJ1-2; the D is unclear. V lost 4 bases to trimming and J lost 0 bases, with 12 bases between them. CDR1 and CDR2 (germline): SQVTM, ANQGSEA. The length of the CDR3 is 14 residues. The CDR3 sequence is CSVGRESSNYGYTF. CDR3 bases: TGCAGCGTTGGTAGGGAGTCATCTAACTATGGCTACACCTTC.

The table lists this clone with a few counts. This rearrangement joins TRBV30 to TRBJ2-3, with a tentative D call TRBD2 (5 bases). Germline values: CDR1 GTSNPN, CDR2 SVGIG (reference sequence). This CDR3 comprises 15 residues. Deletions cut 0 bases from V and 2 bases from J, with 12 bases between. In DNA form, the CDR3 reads TGTGCCTGGAGTGTTGGAGGCGCAGACACAGATACGCAGTATTTT. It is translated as CAWSVGGADTDTQYF.

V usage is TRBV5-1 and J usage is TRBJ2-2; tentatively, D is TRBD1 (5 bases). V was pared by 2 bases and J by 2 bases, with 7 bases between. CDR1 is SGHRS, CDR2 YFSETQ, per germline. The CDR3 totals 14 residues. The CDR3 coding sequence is TGCGCCAGCAGCTTCGGACAAAACACCGGGGAGCTGTTTTTT. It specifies CASSFGQNTGELFF.

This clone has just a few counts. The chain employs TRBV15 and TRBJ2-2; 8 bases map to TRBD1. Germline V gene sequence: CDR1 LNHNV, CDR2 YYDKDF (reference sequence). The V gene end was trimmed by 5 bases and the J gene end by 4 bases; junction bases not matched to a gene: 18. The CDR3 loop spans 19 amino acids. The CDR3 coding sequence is TGTGCCACCAGCGGTCCTGGGACAGGCCTCGGGGTCTTCACCGGGGAGCTGTTTTTT. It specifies CATSGPGTGLGVFTGELFF.

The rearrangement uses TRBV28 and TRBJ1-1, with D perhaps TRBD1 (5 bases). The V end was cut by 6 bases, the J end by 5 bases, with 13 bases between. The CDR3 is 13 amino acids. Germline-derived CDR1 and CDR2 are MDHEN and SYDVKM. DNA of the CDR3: TGTGCCAGCAGCATCTGGGGGGGGACTGAAGCTTTCTTT. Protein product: CASSIWGGTEAFF.

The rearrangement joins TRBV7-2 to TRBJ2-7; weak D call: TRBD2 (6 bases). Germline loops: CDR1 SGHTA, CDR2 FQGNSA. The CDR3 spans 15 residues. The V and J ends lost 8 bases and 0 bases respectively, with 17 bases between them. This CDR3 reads CASSEGLLGSYEQYF. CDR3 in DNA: TGTGCCAGCTCCGAAGGACTACTTGGCTCCTACGAGCAGTACTTC. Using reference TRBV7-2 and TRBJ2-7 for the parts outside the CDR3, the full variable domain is GAGVSQSPSNKVTEKGKDVELRCDPISGHTALYWYRQSLGQGLEFLIYFQGNSAPDKSGLPSDRFSAERTGGSVSTLTIQRTQQEDSAVYLCASSEGLLGSYEQYFGPGTRLTVT.